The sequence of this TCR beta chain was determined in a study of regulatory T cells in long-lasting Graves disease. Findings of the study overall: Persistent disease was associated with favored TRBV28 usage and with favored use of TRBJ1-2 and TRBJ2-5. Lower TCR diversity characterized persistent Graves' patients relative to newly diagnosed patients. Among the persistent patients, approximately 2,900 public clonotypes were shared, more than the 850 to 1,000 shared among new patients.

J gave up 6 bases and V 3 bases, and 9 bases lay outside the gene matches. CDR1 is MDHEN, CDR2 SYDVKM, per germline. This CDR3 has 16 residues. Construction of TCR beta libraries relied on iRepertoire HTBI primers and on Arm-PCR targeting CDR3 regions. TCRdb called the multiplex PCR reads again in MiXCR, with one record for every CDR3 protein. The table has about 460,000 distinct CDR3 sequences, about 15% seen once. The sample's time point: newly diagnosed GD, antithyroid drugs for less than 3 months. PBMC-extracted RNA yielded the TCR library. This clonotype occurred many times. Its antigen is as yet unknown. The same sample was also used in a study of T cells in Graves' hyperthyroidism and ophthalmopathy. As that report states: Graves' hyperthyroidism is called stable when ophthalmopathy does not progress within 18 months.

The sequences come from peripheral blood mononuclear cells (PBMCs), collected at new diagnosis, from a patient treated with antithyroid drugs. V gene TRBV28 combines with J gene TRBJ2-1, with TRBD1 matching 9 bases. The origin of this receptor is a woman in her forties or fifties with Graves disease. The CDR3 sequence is CASSFPQGARSNEQFF. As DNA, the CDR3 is TGTGCCAGCAGTTTCCCACAGGGGGCTAGGAGCAATGAGCAGTTCTTC. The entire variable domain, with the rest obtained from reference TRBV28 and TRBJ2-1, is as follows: DVKVTQSSRYLVKRTGEKVFLECVQDMDHENMFWYRQDPGLGLRLIYFSYDVKMKEKGDIPEGYSVSREKKERFSLILESASTNQTSMYLCASSFPQGARSNEQFFGPGTRLTVL.